The rows below give T cell receptor beta chains drawn from one sample of a study of regulatory T cells in long-lasting Graves disease. From the multiplex PCR reads, TCRdb called clonotypes with MiXCR, one entry per CDR3 protein. This table holds around 360,000 distinct CDR3 sequences, 16% found once. In addition, the sample was reused for a study of T cells in Graves' hyperthyroidism and ophthalmopathy.

Sequenced here: peripheral blood mononuclear cells (PBMCs), sampled at new diagnosis, from a patient treated with antithyroid drugs. The receptor source for this set is a woman between 18 and 30 years old with Graves disease. Each CDR3 is given with its conserved first and last residue. Fields, in order: D gene, V gene, clone size, CDR3 length, J gene, CDR3 DNA, CDR3 protein. D genes are given only for firm matches. The size field is filled for only some rows; it gives once, few, many or a size class.

D gene: TRBD1
V gene: TRBV6-1
clone size: many
CDR3 length: 18
J gene: TRBJ2-7
CDR3 DNA: TGTGCCAGCAGTGAAGGGGCAGGGGGCCTCGGAAGCTCCTACGAGCAGTACTTC
CDR3 protein: CASSEGAGGLGSSYEQYF

D gene: -
V gene: TRBV28
clone size: many
CDR3 length: 12
J gene: TRBJ2-7
CDR3 DNA: TGTGCCATACGGGGGCCCGGCTACGAGCAGTACTTC
CDR3 protein: CAIRGPGYEQYF

D gene: TRBD1
V gene: TRBV6-1
clone size: few
CDR3 length: 17
J gene: TRBJ2-5
CDR3 DNA: TGTGCCAGCAGTGAATTTCTGCAGGGGGCGATTGGAGAGACCCAGTACTTC
CDR3 protein: CASSEFLQGAIGETQYF

D gene: -
V gene: TRBV5-1
clone size: many
CDR3 length: 15
J gene: TRBJ2-3
CDR3 DNA: TGCGCCAGCAGCTTATATCTTACTAGCACAGATACGCAGTATTTT
CDR3 protein: CASSLYLTSTDTQYF

D gene: -
V gene: TRBV4-2
clone size: few
CDR3 length: 15
J gene: TRBJ2-2
CDR3 DNA: TGTGCCAGCAGCCCCGGTCCGGGGAACACCGGGGAGCTGTTTTTT
CDR3 protein: CASSPGPGNTGELFF

D gene: -
V gene: TRBV15
clone size: many
CDR3 length: 15
J gene: TRBJ2-1
CDR3 DNA: TGTGCCACCAGCAGAGATGAGGTCCTTCTAGGTGAGCAGTTCTTC
CDR3 protein: CATSRDEVLLGEQFF

D gene: -
V gene: TRBV28
clone size: many
CDR3 length: 14
J gene: TRBJ1-5
CDR3 DNA: TGTGCCAGCAGTCCCCAGAGGGGGAGACAGCCCCAGCATTTT
CDR3 protein: CASSPQRGRQPQHF

D gene: TRBD1
V gene: TRBV11-2
clone size: many
CDR3 length: 16
J gene: TRBJ2-7
CDR3 DNA: TGTGCCAGCAGCTTAAGGGGTAGGGACAGCATCTACGAGCAGTACTTC
CDR3 protein: CASSLRGRDSIYEQYF

D gene: -
V gene: TRBV29-1
clone size: -
CDR3 length: 13
J gene: TRBJ1-1
CDR3 DNA: TGCAGCGTCCGCCCTCCCGGGAACACTGAAGCTTTCTTT
CDR3 protein: CSVRPPGNTEAFF

D gene: TRBD2
V gene: TRBV5-1
clone size: many
CDR3 length: 14
J gene: TRBJ2-3
CDR3 DNA: TGTGCCAGCAGCTTATGGACTAGCGCAGATACGCAGTATTTT
CDR3 protein: CASSLWTSADTQYF

D gene: -
V gene: TRBV7-9
clone size: many
CDR3 length: 14
J gene: TRBJ1-5
CDR3 DNA: TGTGCCAGCAGCTTCGGATATAGCAATCAGCCCCAGCATTTT
CDR3 protein: CASSFGYSNQPQHF

D gene: -
V gene: TRBV5-1
clone size: many
CDR3 length: 13
J gene: TRBJ1-1
CDR3 DNA: TGCGCCAGCAGCCTAGACCTTGGCGCTGAAGCTTTCTTT
CDR3 protein: CASSLDLGAEAFF

D gene: -
V gene: TRBV7-3
clone size: many
CDR3 length: 16
J gene: TRBJ2-1
CDR3 DNA: TGTGCCAGCAGCCCTTACAGGTCCTGGTCACCCAATGAGCAGTTCTTC
CDR3 protein: CASSPYRSWSPNEQFF

D gene: -
V gene: TRBV24-1
clone size: few
CDR3 length: 18
J gene: TRBJ2-2
CDR3 DNA: TGTGCCACCAGTGTCGGGGTGGGGCCAGGGGTTATCACCGGGGAGCTGTTTTTT
CDR3 protein: CATSVGVGPGVITGELFF

D gene: -
V gene: TRBV7-3
clone size: -
CDR3 length: 12
J gene: TRBJ2-3
CDR3 DNA: TGTGCCAGCAGTTCAAGCTCAGATACGCAGTATTTT
CDR3 protein: CASSSSSDTQYF

D gene: TRBD1
V gene: TRBV15
clone size: -
CDR3 length: 16
J gene: TRBJ1-3
CDR3 DNA: TGTGCCACCAGCAGAGACAGGGGGGAGTCTGGAAACACCATATATTTT
CDR3 protein: CATSRDRGESGNTIYF

D gene: -
V gene: TRBV12-3/TRBV12-4
clone size: many
CDR3 length: 15
J gene: TRBJ1-1
CDR3 DNA: TGTGCCAGCAGACCCACTGTATCGGGGGGGAGTGAAGCTTTCTTT
CDR3 protein: CASRPTVSGGSEAFF

D gene: -
V gene: TRBV29-1
clone size: many
CDR3 length: 13
J gene: TRBJ2-3
CDR3 DNA: TGCAGCGTTGGAACCACTAGCACAGATACGCAGTATTTT
CDR3 protein: CSVGTTSTDTQYF

D gene: -
V gene: TRBV2
clone size: few
CDR3 length: 14
J gene: TRBJ2-5
CDR3 DNA: TGTGCCAGCAGTGAAGTTCGGGGAGGAGAGACCCAGTACTTC
CDR3 protein: CASSEVRGGETQYF

D gene: -
V gene: TRBV20-1
clone size: many
CDR3 length: 13
J gene: TRBJ1-1
CDR3 DNA: TGCAGTGCTAGAGATCCGAGGCACACTGAAGCTTTCTTT
CDR3 protein: CSARDPRHTEAFF

D gene: TRBD1
V gene: TRBV2
clone size: many
CDR3 length: 12
J gene: TRBJ2-7
CDR3 DNA: TGTGCCAGCCGACAGGGTTTGAACGAGCAGTACTTC
CDR3 protein: CASRQGLNEQYF

D gene: -
V gene: TRBV6-1
clone size: -
CDR3 length: 12
J gene: TRBJ1-2
CDR3 DNA: TGTGCCACTGGACCGGGAGACTATGGCTACACCTTC
CDR3 protein: CATGPGDYGYTF

D gene: -
V gene: TRBV20-1
clone size: -
CDR3 length: 13
J gene: TRBJ2-3
CDR3 DNA: TGCAGTGCTAGAGATCACGAGGGAGATACGCAGTATTTT
CDR3 protein: CSARDHEGDTQYF

D gene: -
V gene: TRBV27
clone size: -
CDR3 length: 14
J gene: TRBJ1-2
CDR3 DNA: TGTGCCAGCAGTTTCAGTCAGACCCTCTATGGCTACACCTTC
CDR3 protein: CASSFSQTLYGYTF

D gene: -
V gene: TRBV24-1
clone size: many
CDR3 length: 13
J gene: TRBJ1-2
CDR3 DNA: TGTGCCACCAGTGACAAGACCTGGGATGGCTACACCTTC
CDR3 protein: CATSDKTWDGYTF

D gene: -
V gene: TRBV18
clone size: many
CDR3 length: 12
J gene: TRBJ1-4
CDR3 DNA: TGTGCCAGCTCTCTATCTAATGAAAAACTGTTTTTT
CDR3 protein: CASSLSNEKLFF

D gene: -
V gene: TRBV5-1
clone size: many
CDR3 length: 16
J gene: TRBJ1-1
CDR3 DNA: TGCGCCAGCAGCTTGGCCGGGGGAGCGCTGAACACTGAAGCTTTCTTT
CDR3 protein: CASSLAGGALNTEAFF

D gene: -
V gene: TRBV28
clone size: many
CDR3 length: 14
J gene: TRBJ1-1
CDR3 DNA: TGTGCCAGCAGTAGACAGGTAACGAACACTGAAGCTTTCTTT
CDR3 protein: CASSRQVTNTEAFF

D gene: TRBD1
V gene: TRBV30
clone size: many
CDR3 length: 16
J gene: TRBJ1-5
CDR3 DNA: TGTGCCTGGAGTGCCCGGACAGGTTATAGCAATCAGCCCCAGCATTTT
CDR3 protein: CAWSARTGYSNQPQHF

D gene: TRBD2
V gene: TRBV3-1
clone size: many
CDR3 length: 15
J gene: TRBJ2-1
CDR3 DNA: TGTGCCAGCAGCCAACGGACTAGGTCCTACAATGAGCAGTTCTTC
CDR3 protein: CASSQRTRSYNEQFF

D gene: -
V gene: TRBV28
clone size: many
CDR3 length: 12
J gene: TRBJ2-3
CDR3 DNA: TGTGCCAGCAGCCCGATAGCAGATACGCAGTATTTT
CDR3 protein: CASSPIADTQYF

D gene: -
V gene: TRBV24-1
clone size: many
CDR3 length: 15
J gene: TRBJ2-5
CDR3 DNA: TGTGCCACCAGTGATCTAGGGGACGGCCAAGAGACCCAGTACTTC
CDR3 protein: CATSDLGDGQETQYF

D gene: -
V gene: TRBV20-1
clone size: -
CDR3 length: 14
J gene: TRBJ2-3
CDR3 DNA: TGCAGTGCTACCGCGGAAGCGGCCACAGATACGCAGTATTTT
CDR3 protein: CSATAEAATDTQYF

D gene: TRBD2
V gene: TRBV10-3
clone size: many
CDR3 length: 14
J gene: TRBJ2-3
CDR3 DNA: TGTGCCATCAGTCCTAGCGGGGGCACAGATACGCAGTATTTT
CDR3 protein: CAISPSGGTDTQYF

D gene: -
V gene: TRBV9
clone size: -
CDR3 length: 15
J gene: TRBJ2-1
CDR3 DNA: TGTGCCAGCAGCCCTTCAGGGGCCTCCCACAATGAGCAGTTCTTC
CDR3 protein: CASSPSGASHNEQFF

D gene: -
V gene: TRBV28
clone size: -
CDR3 length: 10
J gene: TRBJ2-3
CDR3 DNA: TGTGCCAGCGGACCGGGACTGCAGTATTTT
CDR3 protein: CASGPGLQYF